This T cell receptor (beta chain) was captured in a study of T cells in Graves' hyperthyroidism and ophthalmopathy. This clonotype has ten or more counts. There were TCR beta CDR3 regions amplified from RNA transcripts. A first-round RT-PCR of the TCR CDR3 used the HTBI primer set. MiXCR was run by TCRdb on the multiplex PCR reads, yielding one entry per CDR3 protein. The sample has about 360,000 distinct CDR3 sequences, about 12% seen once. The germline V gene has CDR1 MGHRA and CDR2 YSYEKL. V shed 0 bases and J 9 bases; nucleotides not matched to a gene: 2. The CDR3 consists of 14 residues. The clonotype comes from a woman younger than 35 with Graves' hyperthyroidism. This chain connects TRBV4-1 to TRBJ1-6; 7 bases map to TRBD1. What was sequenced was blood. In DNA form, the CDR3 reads TGCGCCAGCAGCCAAGAGGCAGGGGGTTCACCCCTCCACTTT. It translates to CASSQEAGGSPLHF.